Listed here is a single T cell receptor (beta chain). Its antigen remains unknown. This sample was included in a study of beta chain features in type 1 diabetes. General study findings and limits: Shorter TCRB CDR3s, moderately but significantly so, were found in Type 1 diabetes patients in all four CD4+ subsets. Amplification by PCR could prefer shorter templates, with the same effect in patients and controls.

Expressed TCRB transcripts were sequenced because the entire RNA isolate underwent reverse transcription. Some clones are missing from TCRdb's copy, which holds only in-frame ones; the method was immunoSEQ multiplex PCR. The data contain 550,000 to 850,000 clones, roughly 13% of them singletons. The germline V and J ends were trimmed by 2 bases and 4 bases, with 16 bases remaining between them. The CDR3 is made up of 15 amino acids. Germline V gene data show CDR1 as GTSNPN and CDR2 as SVGIG (reference sequence). The sequence was obtained from a man aged 18 to 29 with type 1 diabetes. The V call is TRBV30, the J call TRBJ2-3; no reliable D call. The specimen sequenced was naive CD4+ T cells from blood. The CDR3 sequence: CAWSLDAQRADTQYF. DNA of the CDR3: TGTGCCTGGAGTCTCGACGCCCAGAGAGCAGATACGCAGTATTTT.